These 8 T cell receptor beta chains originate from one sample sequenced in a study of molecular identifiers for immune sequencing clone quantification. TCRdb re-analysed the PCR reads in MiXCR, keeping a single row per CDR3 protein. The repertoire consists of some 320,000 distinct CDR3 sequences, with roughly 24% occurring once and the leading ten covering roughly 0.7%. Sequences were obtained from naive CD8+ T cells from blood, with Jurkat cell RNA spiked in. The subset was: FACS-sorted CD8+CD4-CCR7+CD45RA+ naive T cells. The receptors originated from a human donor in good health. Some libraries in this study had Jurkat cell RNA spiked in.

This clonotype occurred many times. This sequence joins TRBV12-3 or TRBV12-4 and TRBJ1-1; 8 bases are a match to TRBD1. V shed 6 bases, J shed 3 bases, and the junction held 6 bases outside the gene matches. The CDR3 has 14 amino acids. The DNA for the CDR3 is TGTGCCAGCAGACCAGGGGGCGGCGACACTGAAGCTTTCTTT. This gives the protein CASRPGGGDTEAFF.

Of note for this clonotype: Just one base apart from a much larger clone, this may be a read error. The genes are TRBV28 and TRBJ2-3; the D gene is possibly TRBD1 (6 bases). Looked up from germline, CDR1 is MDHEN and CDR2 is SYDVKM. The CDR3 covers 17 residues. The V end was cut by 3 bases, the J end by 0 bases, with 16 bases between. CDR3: CASSLFVGRGSTDTQYF. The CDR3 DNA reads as TGTGCCAGCAGTTTGTTCGTGGGCAGGGGAAGCACAGATACGCAGTATTTT.

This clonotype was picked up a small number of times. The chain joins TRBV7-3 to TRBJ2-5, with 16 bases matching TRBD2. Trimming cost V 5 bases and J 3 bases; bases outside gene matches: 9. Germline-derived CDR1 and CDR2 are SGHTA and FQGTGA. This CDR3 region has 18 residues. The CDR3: CASSTGLAGGPGKETQYF. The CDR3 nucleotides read TGTGCCAGCAGCACGGGACTAGCGGGAGGGCCAGGAAAAGAGACCCAGTACTTC.

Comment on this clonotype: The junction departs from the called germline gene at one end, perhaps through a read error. The CDR3 DNA follows: TGTGCCAGCAGTTTAGACACGTGGGGGGAGTATCAGCCCCAGCATTTT. Its translation is CASSLDTWGEYQPQHF. This chain links TRBV7-9 with TRBJ1-5; tentative D call: TRBD1 (5 bases). CDR3 length: 16 amino acids. CDR1 is SEHNR and CDR2 is FQNEAQ in the germline V gene (reference sequence).

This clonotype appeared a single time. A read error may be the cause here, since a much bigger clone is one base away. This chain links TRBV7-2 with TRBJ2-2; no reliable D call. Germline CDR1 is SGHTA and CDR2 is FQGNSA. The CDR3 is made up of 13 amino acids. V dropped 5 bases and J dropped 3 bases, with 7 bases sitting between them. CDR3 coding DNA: TGTGCCAGCAGCCCTGGACACACCGGGGAGCTGTTTTTT. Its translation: CASSPGHTGELFF.

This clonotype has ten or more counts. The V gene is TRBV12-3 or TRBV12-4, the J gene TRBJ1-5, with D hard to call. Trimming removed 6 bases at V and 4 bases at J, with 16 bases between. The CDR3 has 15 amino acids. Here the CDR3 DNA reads TGTGCCAGCAGCTCCGGGAGAATTACTAATCAGCCCCAGCATTTT. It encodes CASSSGRITNQPQHF.

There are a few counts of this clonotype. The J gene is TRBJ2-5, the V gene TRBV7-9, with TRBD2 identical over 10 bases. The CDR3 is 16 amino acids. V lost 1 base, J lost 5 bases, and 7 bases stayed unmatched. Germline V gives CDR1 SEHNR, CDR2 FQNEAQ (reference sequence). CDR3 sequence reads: CASSLVNGTSAETQYF. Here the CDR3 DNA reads TGTGCCAGCAGCTTAGTTAACGGGACTAGCGCGGAGACCCAGTACTTC.

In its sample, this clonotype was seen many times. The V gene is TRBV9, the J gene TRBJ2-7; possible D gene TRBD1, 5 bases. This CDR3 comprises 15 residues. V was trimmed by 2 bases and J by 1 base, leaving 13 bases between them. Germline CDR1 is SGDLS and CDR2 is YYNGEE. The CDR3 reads CASSVTGASSYEQYF. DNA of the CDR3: TGTGCCAGCAGCGTTACAGGCGCAAGTTCCTACGAGCAGTACTTC.